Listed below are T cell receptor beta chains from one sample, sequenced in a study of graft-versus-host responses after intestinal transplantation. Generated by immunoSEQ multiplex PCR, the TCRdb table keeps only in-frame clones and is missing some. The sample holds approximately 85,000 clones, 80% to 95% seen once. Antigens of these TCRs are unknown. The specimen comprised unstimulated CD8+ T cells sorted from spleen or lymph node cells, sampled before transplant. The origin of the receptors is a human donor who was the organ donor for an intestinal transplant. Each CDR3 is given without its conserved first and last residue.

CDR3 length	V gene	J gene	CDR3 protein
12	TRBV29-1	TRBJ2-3	SVADRTGTDTQY
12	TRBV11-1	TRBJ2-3	ASSLLGVPDTQY
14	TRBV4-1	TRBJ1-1	ASSHRTGELRTEAF
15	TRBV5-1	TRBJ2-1	ASSADLAGGYWNEQF
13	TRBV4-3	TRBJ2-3	ASSQGGTLTDTQY
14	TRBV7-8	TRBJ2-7	ASSLGVRTPPYEQY
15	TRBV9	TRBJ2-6	ASSADRRYSGANVLT
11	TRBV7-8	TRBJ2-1	ASSPRTSGIPL
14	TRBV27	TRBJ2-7	ASSWTWQGVPYEQY
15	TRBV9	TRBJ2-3	ASSYPEGQGELDTQY
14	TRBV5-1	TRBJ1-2	ASSLAGGANNYGYT
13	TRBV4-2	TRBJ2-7	ASSQIRTEAYEQY
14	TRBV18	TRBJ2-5	ASSSLRDRAQETQY
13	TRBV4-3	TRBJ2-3	ASSHLAGGSDTQY
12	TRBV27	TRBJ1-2	ASSLGQSSYGYT